These 30 T cell receptor beta chains were all obtained from the same sample, sequenced in a study of regulatory T cells in long-lasting Graves disease. According to the study, TCR beta libraries were built with iRepertoire HTBI primers and CDR3-region Arm-PCR. TCRdb fed the multiplex PCR reads into MiXCR, producing one record per CDR3 protein. This table holds about 530,000 distinct CDR3 sequences, 15% to 20% found once. As for time point: newly diagnosed GD, antithyroid drugs for less than 3 months. RNA from PBMCs was the source of the TCR library. This same sample was also taken into another study, of T cells in Graves' hyperthyroidism and ophthalmopathy.

Here the sequenced sample was peripheral blood mononuclear cells (PBMCs), taken at new diagnosis, from a patient treated with antithyroid drugs. All receptors come from a woman aged 35-60 years with Graves disease.

The chain has TRBV11-2 and TRBJ1-1; 8 positions match TRBD1. The CDR3 contains 17 residues. Trimming took 4 bases from V and 0 from J; bases not matched to a gene: 10. CDR1 and CDR2 from the germline V gene are SGHAT and FQNNGV. The CDR3, as DNA: TGTGCCAGCAGCTCAATAGACAGGGGACCGATGAACACTGAAGCTTTCTTT. This encodes CASSSIDRGPMNTEAFF.

This clonotype has ten or more counts. V gene TRBV20-1 combines with J gene TRBJ2-3, with D perhaps being TRBD1 or TRBD2 (6 bases each). V was cut by 0 bases and J by 5 bases, with 18 bases left in between. This CDR3 has 16 amino acids. Germline V CDR1 and CDR2: DFQATT, SNEGSKA (reference sequence). CDR3 protein: CSARDFEGEAVDTQYF. DNA of the CDR3: TGCAGTGCTAGAGATTTCGAGGGGGAGGCTGTAGATACGCAGTATTTT.

This clonotype was counted between two and nine times. This chain connects TRBV5-1 to TRBJ2-2, with D unresolved. Germline V gene data show CDR1 as SGHRS and CDR2 as YFSETQ. The CDR3 runs 16 residues. With 4 bases removed from V and 0 bases from J, the gap between germline ends came to 13 bases. The CDR3 DNA sequence: TGCGCCAGCAGCCCAAGCGTAACCTCGAACACCGGGGAGCTGTTTTTT. It yields the protein CASSPSVTSNTGELFF.

This clonotype was detected ten times or more. This chain uses TRBV5-1 with TRBJ2-3, with D unclear. CDR3 length equals 16 residues. Trimming pared 1 base from V and 0 bases from J, leaving 12 bases between. Germline-derived CDR1 and CDR2 are SGHRS and YFSETQ. Here the CDR3 reads CASSLNQPLSTDTQYF. The DNA for the CDR3 is TGCGCCAGCAGCTTGAACCAGCCACTCAGCACAGATACGCAGTATTTT.

This clonotype was observed a few times. The genes are TRBV6-1 and TRBJ2-2; D is unresolved. Germline V CDR1 and CDR2: MNHNS, SASEGT. Trimming stripped 2 bases from V and 4 bases from J, with 5 bases between. The CDR3 has 13 residues. CDR3 loop: CASSERSTGELFF. The CDR3 DNA follows: TGTGCCAGCAGTGAACGCAGCACCGGGGAGCTGTTTTTT.

This clonotype was picked up a small number of times. In nucleotides, the CDR3 is TGTGCCAGTACCCAGGCCAGGGGGCAAAGCAATCAGCCCCAGCATTTT. It codes for CASTQARGQSNQPQHF. This chain joins TRBV19 and TRBJ1-5; 8 bases line up with TRBD1. V lost 7 bases and J lost 1; bases outside the gene matches: 9. Germline lookup yields CDR1 LNHDA and CDR2 SQIVND (reference sequence). This CDR3 contains 16 residues.

This clonotype was counted many times. CDR3 sequence: CASSLGAPHQPQHF. The DNA for the CDR3 is TGTGCCAGCAGCCTGGGGGCCCCGCATCAGCCCCAGCATTTT. V and J are TRBV28 and TRBJ1-5, with D perhaps matching TRBD1 (6 bases). The CDR3 has 14 residues. Germline lookup yields CDR1 MDHEN and CDR2 SYDVKM. Trimming pared 6 bases from V and 5 bases from J, leaving 14 bases between.

This clonotype was seen many times. The chain couples TRBV27 to TRBJ1-1, with a possible D match to TRBD1 (6 bases). Germline V CDR1 and CDR2: MNHEY, SMNVEV (reference sequence). Trimming took 1 base from V and 0 from J, leaving 15 bases between them. This CDR3 is built from 17 residues. The CDR3 protein is CASSLFSRGNMNTEAFF. The CDR3 DNA follows: TGTGCCAGCAGTTTATTCAGTAGGGGGAACATGAACACTGAAGCTTTCTTT.

The chain joins TRBV19 to TRBJ1-2, with D perhaps matching TRBD1 (5 bases). The CDR3 spans 13 residues. V shed 10 bases and J shed 6 bases, with 18 bases lying between them. Germline-derived CDR1 and CDR2 are LNHDA and SQIVND (reference sequence). CDR3: CATSSGGRDGYTF. CDR3 bases: TGTGCCACCTCTAGCGGGGGGAGGGATGGCTACACCTTC.

The chain has TRBV7-9 and TRBJ1-4; the D gene is possibly TRBD1 (5 bases). CDR3 length: 11 amino acids. Germline V gene lookup returns CDR1 SEHNR and CDR2 FQNEAQ (reference sequence). The V end lost 8 bases, the J end lost 5 bases, and 6 bases lay between the germline ends. The CDR3 is CASQGNEKLFF. The CDR3 bases are TGTGCCAGCCAGGGAAATGAAAAACTGTTTTTT. Using reference TRBV7-9 and TRBJ1-4 for the parts outside the CDR3, the full variable domain is DTGVSQNPRHKITKRGQNVTFRCDPISEHNRLYWYRQTLGQGPEFLTYFQNEAQLEKSRLLSDRFSAERPKGSFSTLEIQRTEQGDSAMYLCASQGNEKLFFGSGTQLSVL.

There are many counts of this clonotype. The genes are TRBV12-3 or TRBV12-4 and TRBJ2-1, with 14 nucleotides matching TRBD2. Trimming cost V 0 bases and J 6 bases; bases outside gene matches: 7. The CDR3 spans 18 residues. This chain's CDR3 is CASSLAGLAGDRSNEQFF. CDR3 bases: TGTGCCAGCAGTTTAGCGGGACTAGCGGGGGATAGAAGCAATGAGCAGTTCTTC.

This clonotype was observed many times. The V gene is TRBV3-1, the J gene TRBJ1-5; D is perhaps TRBD1 (5 bases). Germline V gene data show CDR1 as LGHDT and CDR2 as YNNKEL (reference sequence). Trimming removed 8 bases at V and 0 bases at J, with 11 bases between. This CDR3 region has 14 residues. CDR3 region: CASQQTGSNQPQHF. The CDR3 DNA is TGTGCCAGCCAGCAAACAGGTAGCAATCAGCCCCAGCATTTT.

The genes are TRBV29-1 and TRBJ2-2, with D possibly TRBD1 on 5 matching bases. This CDR3 contains 14 residues. The V gene lost 4 bases and the J gene lost 5 bases, with 14 bases spanning the gap. Germline assignment: CDR1 SQVTM and CDR2 ANQGSEA. In DNA form, the CDR3 reads TGCAGCGTTGGTTGGGCAGGGTGGACCGGGGAGCTGTTTTTT. This sequence encodes CSVGWAGWTGELFF.

In its sample, this clonotype was seen many times. The rearrangement uses TRBV11-2 and TRBJ2-2; 8 bases fit TRBD2. Germline V gene lookup returns CDR1 SGHAT and CDR2 FQNNGV. Trimming cost V 3 bases and J 6 bases; bases outside gene matches: 9. This CDR3 is 16 amino acids long. CDR3 nucleotide sequence: TGTGCCAGCAGCTTCGGTCATAGCGGGGTCCCCGGGGAGCTGTTTTTT. As protein: CASSFGHSGVPGELFF.

The rearrangement joins TRBV27 to TRBJ2-2; D is perhaps TRBD1 (6 bases). Germline V gene lookup returns CDR1 MNHEY and CDR2 SMNVEV (reference sequence). The V end was cut by 2 bases, the J end by 5 bases, with 18 bases between. This CDR3 contains 17 residues. CDR3 protein: CASSLPRGAGFTGELFF. The CDR3 DNA follows: TGTGCCAGCAGTTTACCCAGGGGAGCTGGGTTTACCGGGGAGCTGTTTTTT.

The chain recombines TRBV20-1 with TRBJ2-5, with D maybe TRBD1 (6 bases). Germline values: CDR1 DFQATT, CDR2 SNEGSKA (reference sequence). V lost 2 bases to trimming and J lost 2 bases, with 24 bases between them. The CDR3 covers 18 residues. CDR3 loop: CSARPYRDISFLQETQYF. In nucleotides, the CDR3 is TGCAGTGCTAGACCTTACCGGGACATTTCATTCCTACAAGAGACCCAGTACTTC.

The chain combines TRBV2 with TRBJ2-2, with TRBD1 as a possible D gene (5 bases). CDR1 and CDR2 from the germline V gene are SNHLY and FYNNEI. V lost 5 bases, J lost 1 base, and 8 bases lay in between. This CDR3 contains 14 residues. CDR3 sequence: CASSFDRNTGELFF. The CDR3 nucleotides are TGTGCCAGCAGTTTTGACAGGAACACCGGGGAGCTGTTTTTT. Supplemented by reference TRBV2 and TRBJ2-2, the full variable domain reads EPEVTQTPSHQVTQMGQEVILRCVPISNHLYFYWYRQILGQKVEFLVSFYNNEISEKSEIFDDQFSVERPDGSNFTLKIRSTKLEDSAMYFCASSFDRNTGELFFGEGSRLTVL.

The chain combines TRBV19 with TRBJ2-1, with TRBD1 matching over 10 bases. There are 16 residues in the CDR3. The J segment lost 8 bases and the V segment lost 5 bases, leaving 12 bases of the junction unmatched. Germline V gene sequence: CDR1 LNHDA, CDR2 SQIVND (reference sequence). CDR3 residues: CASSPTPGQGTDEQFF. CDR3 DNA: TGTGCCAGTAGTCCAACCCCGGGACAGGGGACCGATGAGCAGTTCTTC.

This clonotype has at least ten counts. The chain's CDR3 is CASSLSTSRGGGYTF. The DNA of the CDR3 is TGTGCCAGCAGTCTGTCGACGAGCAGGGGTGGGGGCTACACCTTC. This chain uses TRBV12-3 or TRBV12-4 with TRBJ1-2; tentative D call: TRBD1 (6 bases). Trimming stripped 5 bases from V and 8 bases from J, with 21 bases between. The CDR3 contains 15 residues.

The chain has TRBV4-1 and TRBJ2-7; D gene uncertain. CDR3 length equals 14 residues. Trimming cost V 1 base and J 2 bases, with 9 bases left between them. Germline lookup yields CDR1 MGHRA and CDR2 YSYEKL. The CDR3 region has the DNA TGCGCCAGCAGCCAAGTAGGGATCCCCTACGAGCAGTACTTC. Translated: CASSQVGIPYEQYF.

The rearrangement joins TRBV7-2 to TRBJ1-5, with D possibly matching TRBD1 (6 bases). With 1 base removed from V and 4 bases from J, the gap between germline ends came to 17 bases. The germline V gene encodes CDR1 SGHTA and CDR2 FQGNSA. This CDR3 contains 17 residues. The CDR3 region has the DNA TGTGCCAGCAGCTTAGGCGGGGGGCGCGAAGTTAATCAGCCCCAGCATTTT. It specifies CASSLGGGREVNQPQHF.

The rearrangement joins TRBV7-2 to TRBJ1-5; unclear D gene. Trimming shortened V by 1 base and J by 3 bases, and 4 bases separated the two germline ends. There are 13 residues in the CDR3. Germline CDR1 SGHTA, CDR2 FQGNSA. The CDR3 sequence: CASSLVFNQPQHF. In DNA, the CDR3 is TGTGCCAGCAGCTTAGTGTTCAATCAGCCCCAGCATTTT. The complete variable domain, with remaining parts taken from reference TRBV7-2 and TRBJ1-5, reads GAGVSQSPSNKVTEKGKDVELRCDPISGHTALYWYRQSLGQGLEFLIYFQGNSAPDKSGLPSDRFSAERTGGSVSTLTIQRTQQEDSAVYLCASSLVFNQPQHFGDGTRLSIL.

This clonotype was seen at least ten times. The chain carries TRBV10-3 and TRBJ1-2, with a tentative D call TRBD1 (5 bases). Germline V gene data show CDR1 as ENHRY and CDR2 as SYGVKD. V lost 3 bases to trimming and J lost 2 bases, with 16 bases between them. The CDR3 consists of 16 residues. The DNA of the CDR3 is TGTGCCATCAGTGATCCCCGGGGCGCGAGGAACTATGGCTACACCTTC. It encodes CAISDPRGARNYGYTF.

This clonotype was seen only a few times. The V gene is TRBV29-1, the J gene TRBJ2-3; 7 bases map to TRBD1. CDR1 is SQVTM and CDR2 is ANQGSEA in the germline V gene. J was trimmed by 6 bases and V by 4 bases; bases with no gene match: 4. The CDR3 extends over 12 amino acids. CDR3 amino acids: CSVGSRGDTQYF. The CDR3 DNA is TGCAGCGTTGGGAGCAGGGGGGATACGCAGTATTTT.

This clonotype was seen many times. This chain connects TRBV6-5 to TRBJ2-2; tentative D call: TRBD2 (6 bases). Trimming stripped 0 bases from V and 7 bases from J, with 12 bases between. The CDR3 length is 15 residues. Germline-derived CDR1 and CDR2 are MNHEY and SVGAGI. CDR3 protein: CASSYSLGGDGELFF. The CDR3 DNA reads TGTGCCAGCAGTTACTCGCTCGGGGGAGACGGGGAGCTGTTTTTT.

A note on this clonotype: With a much larger clone just one base away, this may be a read error. The chain couples TRBV7-9 to TRBJ1-1; D unresolved. Deletions cut 3 bases from V and 1 base from J, with 9 bases between. Germline CDR1 SEHNR, CDR2 FQNEAQ (reference sequence). This CDR3 has 14 residues. The CDR3 DNA sequence: TGTGCCAGCAGCTTCTCCGCGCAGAACACTGAAGCTTTCTTT. This codes for CASSFSAQNTEAFF.

This clonotype was seen at least ten times. The chain employs TRBV12-5 and TRBJ1-1; D gene ambiguous. V dropped 6 bases and J dropped 1 base, with 6 bases sitting between them. Germline assignment: CDR1 LGHNT and CDR2 FRNRAP. The CDR3 has 12 amino acids. Here the CDR3 DNA reads TGTGCTAGTGGCTTCCCGAACACTGAAGCTTTCTTT. This translates into CASGFPNTEAFF.

This clonotype came up many times. J is TRBJ1-1 and V is TRBV6-1; 7 nucleotides line up with TRBD1. This CDR3 contains 14 residues. The V gene's germline CDR1 is MNHNS and CDR2 SASEGT. Trimming removed 6 bases from V and 7 bases from J; junction bases left unmatched: 11. This CDR3 reads CASSNVQGRGEAFF. CDR3 nucleotide sequence: TGTGCCAGCAGCAACGTACAGGGGCGAGGTGAAGCTTTCTTT.

This clonotype was counted ten times or more. V and J are TRBV10-3 and TRBJ2-7; D is unclear. The germline V gene has CDR1 ENHRY and CDR2 SYGVKD. The CDR3 loop spans 16 amino acids. Deletions cut 6 bases from V and 0 bases from J, with 18 bases between. DNA of the CDR3: TGTGCCATCAGGGGCCAGACCGGACCAAGCTCCTACGAGCAGTACTTC. Amino acids: CAIRGQTGPSSYEQYF.

This clonotype was recorded many times. The V call is TRBV6-2 or TRBV6-3, the J call TRBJ1-6; D might be TRBD1 (5 bases). The V end was cut by 2 bases, the J end by 5 bases, with 10 bases between. Germline loops: CDR1 MNHEY, CDR2 SVGEGT. The CDR3 loop spans 15 amino acids. The CDR3 region is CASSYEVGDNSPLHF. The CDR3 region has the DNA TGTGCCAGCAGTTACGAAGTAGGGGATAATTCACCCCTCCACTTT.